The 7 T cell receptor beta chains below were found in one sample sequenced in a study of T cell responses to AZD1222 COVID-19 vaccine. TCRdb's copy holds only in-frame clones and misses some; the assay was immunoSEQ multiplex PCR. Of around 130,000 clones listed, approximately 88% were seen once; the top ten hold 5% to 6%. Specimen: peripheral blood, collected 28 days after the second AZD1222 dose. The receptor set was obtained from an adult who received the AZD1222 COVID-19 vaccine.

The V and J genes are TRBV2 and TRBJ1-5; 10 bases are a match to TRBD1. The CDR3 is 14 residues long. After removal of 6 bases from V and 7 bases from J, the junction contained 6 bases not matched to a gene. Germline values: CDR1 SNHLY, CDR2 FYNNEI. Here the CDR3 reads CASSYGQGGQPQHF. CDR3 coding DNA: TGTGCCAGCAGCTACGGACAGGGGGGGCAGCCCCAGCATTTT.

This sequence joins TRBV5-4 and TRBJ2-6; 7 bases fit TRBD1. The CDR3 sequence is 17 residues long. Germline CDR1 is SGHNT and CDR2 is YYREEE (reference sequence). J was trimmed by 0 bases and V by 5 bases; bases with no gene match: 8. As DNA, the CDR3 is TGTGCCAGCAGGTTGAAAGCAGGGGGCTCTGGGGCCAACGTCCTGACTTTC. It is translated as CASRLKAGGSGANVLTF.

This clone was observed once. The chain is built from TRBV5-5 and TRBJ2-7; the D is unclear. Germline V gives CDR1 SGHKS, CDR2 YYEKEE (reference sequence). The ends were cut back, 4 bases at V and 9 bases at J, with 17 bases in the middle. The CDR3 sequence is 13 residues long. The CDR3 nucleotides are TGTGCCAGCAGCATGCCGGGTCCTGATATGCAGTACTTC. Its translation: CASSMPGPDMQYF.

The rearrangement uses TRBV6-5 and TRBJ2-2, with 7 bases matching TRBD2. CDR1 is MNHEY and CDR2 is SVGAGI in the germline V gene. The CDR3 sequence is 15 residues long. With V trimmed by 5 bases and J by 0 bases, 3 bases remained unmatched. For the CDR3, the DNA is TGTGCCAGCAGTACCCTAGCGGCGAACACCGGGGAGCTGTTTTTT. This gives the protein CASSTLAANTGELFF.

With regard to this clone: The limits of the CDR3 on the DNA are not certain, so only TCRdb's listed CDR3 is given. The chain combines TRBV5-1 with TRBJ2-4; the tabulated D call, TRBD1, remains unverified against the DNA. The CDR3 contains 12 residues when both ends are counted. Germline V gene lookup returns CDR1 SGHRS and CDR2 YFSETQ. CDR3 sequence: CASSFGQGAEYF.

The rearrangement joins TRBV12-3 or TRBV12-4 to TRBJ2-2, with unresolved D. The V gene lost 3 bases and the J gene lost 5 bases, with 7 bases spanning the gap. CDR3 length equals 13 residues. CDR3 bases: TGTGCCAGCAGTTTGATTGGGACCGGGGAGCTGTTTTTT. This codes for CASSLIGTGELFF.

The rearrangement uses TRBV5-5 and TRBJ2-3; D may be TRBD1 or TRBD2 (5 bases each). Trimming stripped 2 bases from V and 4 bases from J, with 14 bases between. Germline CDR1 SGHKS, CDR2 YYEKEE (reference sequence). The CDR3 sequence is 15 residues long. The CDR3 here is CASSLRGVGPDTQYF. In nucleotides, the CDR3 is TGTGCCAGCAGCTTAAGAGGGGTGGGGCCAGATACGCAGTATTTT.